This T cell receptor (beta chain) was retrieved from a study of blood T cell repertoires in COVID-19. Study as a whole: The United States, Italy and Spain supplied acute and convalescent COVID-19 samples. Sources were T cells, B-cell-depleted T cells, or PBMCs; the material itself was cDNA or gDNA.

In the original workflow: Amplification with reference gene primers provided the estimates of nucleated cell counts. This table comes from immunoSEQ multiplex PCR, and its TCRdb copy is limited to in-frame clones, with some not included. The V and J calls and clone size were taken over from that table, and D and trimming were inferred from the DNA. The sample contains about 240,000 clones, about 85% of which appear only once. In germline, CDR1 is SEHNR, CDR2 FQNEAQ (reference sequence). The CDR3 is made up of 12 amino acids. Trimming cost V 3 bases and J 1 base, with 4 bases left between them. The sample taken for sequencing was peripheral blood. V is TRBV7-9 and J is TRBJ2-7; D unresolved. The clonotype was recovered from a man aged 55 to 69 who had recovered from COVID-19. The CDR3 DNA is TGTGCCAGCAGCTTTTTATCCTACGAGCAGTACTTC. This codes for CASSFLSYEQYF.